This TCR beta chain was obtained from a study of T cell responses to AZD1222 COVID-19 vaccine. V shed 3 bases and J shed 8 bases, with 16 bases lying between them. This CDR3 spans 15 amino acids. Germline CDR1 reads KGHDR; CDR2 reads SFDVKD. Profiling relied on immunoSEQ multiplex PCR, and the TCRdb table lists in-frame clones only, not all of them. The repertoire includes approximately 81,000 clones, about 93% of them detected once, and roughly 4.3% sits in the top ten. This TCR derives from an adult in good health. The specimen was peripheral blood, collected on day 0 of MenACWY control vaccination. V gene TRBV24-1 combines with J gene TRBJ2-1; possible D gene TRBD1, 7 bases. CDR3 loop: CATSDGAQGGDEQFF. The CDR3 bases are TGTGCCACCAGTGATGGCGCCCAGGGGGGCGATGAGCAGTTCTTC.